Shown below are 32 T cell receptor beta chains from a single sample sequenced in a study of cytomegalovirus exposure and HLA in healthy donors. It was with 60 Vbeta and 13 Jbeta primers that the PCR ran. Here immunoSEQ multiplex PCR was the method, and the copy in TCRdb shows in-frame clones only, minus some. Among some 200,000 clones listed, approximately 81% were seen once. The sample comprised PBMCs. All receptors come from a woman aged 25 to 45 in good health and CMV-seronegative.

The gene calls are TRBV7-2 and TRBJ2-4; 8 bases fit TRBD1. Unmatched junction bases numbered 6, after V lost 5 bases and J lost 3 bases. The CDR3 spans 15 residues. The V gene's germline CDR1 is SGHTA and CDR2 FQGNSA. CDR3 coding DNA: TGTGCCAGCAGCAAGCGGACAGGGAACAAAAACATTCAGTACTTC. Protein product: CASSKRTGNKNIQYF.

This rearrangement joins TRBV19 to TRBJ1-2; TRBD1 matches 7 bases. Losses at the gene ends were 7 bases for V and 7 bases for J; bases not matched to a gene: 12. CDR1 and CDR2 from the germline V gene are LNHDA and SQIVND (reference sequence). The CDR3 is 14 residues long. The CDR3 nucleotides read TGTGCCAGTATTGGGAATGAGGGGGCAGGTGGCTACACCTTC. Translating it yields CASIGNEGAGGYTF.

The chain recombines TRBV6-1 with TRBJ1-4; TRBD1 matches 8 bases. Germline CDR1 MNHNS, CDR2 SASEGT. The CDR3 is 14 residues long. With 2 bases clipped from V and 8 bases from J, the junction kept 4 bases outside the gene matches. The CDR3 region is CASSEQGAWEKLFF. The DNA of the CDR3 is TGTGCCAGCAGTGAACAGGGGGCTTGGGAAAAACTGTTTTTT.

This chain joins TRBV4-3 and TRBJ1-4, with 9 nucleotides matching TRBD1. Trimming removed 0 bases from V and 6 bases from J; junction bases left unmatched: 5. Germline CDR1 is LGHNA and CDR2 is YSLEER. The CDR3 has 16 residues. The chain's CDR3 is CASSQDLDRGDEKLFF. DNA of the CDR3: TGCGCCAGCAGCCAAGATCTGGACAGGGGAGATGAAAAACTGTTTTTT.

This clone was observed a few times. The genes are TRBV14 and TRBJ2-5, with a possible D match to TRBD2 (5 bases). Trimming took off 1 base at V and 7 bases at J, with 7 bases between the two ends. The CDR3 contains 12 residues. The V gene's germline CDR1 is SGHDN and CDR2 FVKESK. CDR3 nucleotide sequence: TGTGCCAGCAGCCAAGGTCGGGGGACCCAGTACTTC. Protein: CASSQGRGTQYF. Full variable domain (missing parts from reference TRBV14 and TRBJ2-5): EAGVTQFPSHSVIEKGQTVTLRCDPISGHDNLYWYRRVMGKEIKFLLHFVKESKQDESGMPNNRFLAERTGGTYSTLKVQPAELEDSGVYFCASSQGRGTQYFGPGTRLLVL.

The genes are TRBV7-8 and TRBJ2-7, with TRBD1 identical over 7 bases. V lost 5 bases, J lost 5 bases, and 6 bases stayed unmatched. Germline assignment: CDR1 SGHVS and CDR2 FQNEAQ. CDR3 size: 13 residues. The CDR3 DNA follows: TGTGCCAGCAGCGAAACAGGGGTCCACGAGCAGTACTTC. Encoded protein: CASSETGVHEQYF.

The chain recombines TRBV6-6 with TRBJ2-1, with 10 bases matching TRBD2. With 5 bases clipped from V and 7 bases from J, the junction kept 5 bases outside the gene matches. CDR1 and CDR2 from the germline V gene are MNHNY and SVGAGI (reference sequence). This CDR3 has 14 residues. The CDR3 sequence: CASSIAGGRNEQFF. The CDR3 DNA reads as TGTGCCAGCAGTATAGCGGGGGGCCGGAATGAGCAGTTCTTC.

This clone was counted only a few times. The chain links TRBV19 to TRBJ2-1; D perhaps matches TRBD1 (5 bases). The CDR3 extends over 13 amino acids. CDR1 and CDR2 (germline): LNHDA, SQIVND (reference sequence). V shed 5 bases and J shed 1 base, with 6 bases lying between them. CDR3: CASSGASYNEQFF. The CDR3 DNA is TGTGCCAGTAGTGGGGCGTCCTACAATGAGCAGTTCTTC.

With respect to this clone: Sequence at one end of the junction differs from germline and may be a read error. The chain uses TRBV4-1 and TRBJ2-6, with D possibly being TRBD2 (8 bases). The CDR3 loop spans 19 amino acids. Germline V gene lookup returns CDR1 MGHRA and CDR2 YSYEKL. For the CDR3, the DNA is TGCGCCAGCAGCCGCAACCGGGACAGCGGGGGCTCTGGGGCCAACGGCCTGACTTTC. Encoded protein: CASSRNRDSGGSGANGLTF.

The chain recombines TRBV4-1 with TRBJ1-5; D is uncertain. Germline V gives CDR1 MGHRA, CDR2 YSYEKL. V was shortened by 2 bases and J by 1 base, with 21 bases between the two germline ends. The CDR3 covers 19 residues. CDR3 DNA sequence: TGCGCCAGCAGCCAATGGGCGATCTATCCCAAGACGAGCAATCAGCCCCAGCATTTT. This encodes CASSQWAIYPKTSNQPQHF.

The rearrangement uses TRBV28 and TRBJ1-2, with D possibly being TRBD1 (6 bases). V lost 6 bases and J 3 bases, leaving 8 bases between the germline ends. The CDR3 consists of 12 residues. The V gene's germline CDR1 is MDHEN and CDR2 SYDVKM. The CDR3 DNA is TGTGCCAGCAGCGGACAGTACTATGGCTACACCTTC. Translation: CASSGQYYGYTF.

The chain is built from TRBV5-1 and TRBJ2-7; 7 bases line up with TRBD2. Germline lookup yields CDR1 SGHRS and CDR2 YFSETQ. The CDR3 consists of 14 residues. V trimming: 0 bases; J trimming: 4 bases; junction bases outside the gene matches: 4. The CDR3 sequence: CASSLGSGNYEQYF. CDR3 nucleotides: TGCGCCAGCAGCTTGGGAAGCGGGAATTACGAGCAGTACTTC.

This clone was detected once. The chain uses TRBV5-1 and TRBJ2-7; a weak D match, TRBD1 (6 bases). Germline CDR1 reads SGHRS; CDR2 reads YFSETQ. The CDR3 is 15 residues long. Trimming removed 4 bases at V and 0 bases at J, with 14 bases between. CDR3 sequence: CASSAHGQSSYEQYF. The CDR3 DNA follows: TGCGCCAGCAGCGCCCACGGACAGAGCTCCTACGAGCAGTACTTC.

The CDR3 sequence: CASSRPGVVIYVADTQYF. As DNA, the CDR3 is TGTGCCAGCAGCCGCCCCGGGGTGGTGATTTATGTCGCAGATACGCAGTATTTT. This rearrangement joins TRBV11-2 to TRBJ2-3; TRBD2 might be the D (5 bases). The germline CDR1 and CDR2 sequences are SGHAT and FQNNGV. This CDR3 is built from 18 residues. V was shortened by 5 bases and J by 4 bases, with 25 bases between the two germline ends.

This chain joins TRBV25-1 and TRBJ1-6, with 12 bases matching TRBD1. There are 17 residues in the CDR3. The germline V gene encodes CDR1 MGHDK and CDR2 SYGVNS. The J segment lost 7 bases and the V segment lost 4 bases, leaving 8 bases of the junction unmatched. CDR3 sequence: CASSGGGQGATNSPLHF. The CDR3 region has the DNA TGTGCCAGCAGTGGGGGGGGACAGGGGGCGACAAATTCACCCCTCCACTTT.

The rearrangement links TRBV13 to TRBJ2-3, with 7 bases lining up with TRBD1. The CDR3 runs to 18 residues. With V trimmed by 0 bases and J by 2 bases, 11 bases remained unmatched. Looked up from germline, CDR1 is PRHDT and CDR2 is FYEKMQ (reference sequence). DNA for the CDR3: TGTGCCAGCAGCTTAGGCCTTGGAGCGGACAGGTCCACAGATACGCAGTATTTT. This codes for CASSLGLGADRSTDTQYF.

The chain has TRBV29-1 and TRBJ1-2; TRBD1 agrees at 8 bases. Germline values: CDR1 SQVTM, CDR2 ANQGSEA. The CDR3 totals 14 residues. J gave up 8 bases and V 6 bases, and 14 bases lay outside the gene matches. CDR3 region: CSVIRDRHPWGYTF. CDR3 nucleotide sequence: TGCAGCGTGATCCGGGACAGGCATCCTTGGGGCTACACCTTC.

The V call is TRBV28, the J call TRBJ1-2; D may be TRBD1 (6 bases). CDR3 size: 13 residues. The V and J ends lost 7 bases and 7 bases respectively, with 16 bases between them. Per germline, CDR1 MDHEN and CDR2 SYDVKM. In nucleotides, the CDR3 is TGTGCCAGCACTACGGGGGGGCAGGGTGGCTACACCTTC. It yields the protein CASTTGGQGGYTF.

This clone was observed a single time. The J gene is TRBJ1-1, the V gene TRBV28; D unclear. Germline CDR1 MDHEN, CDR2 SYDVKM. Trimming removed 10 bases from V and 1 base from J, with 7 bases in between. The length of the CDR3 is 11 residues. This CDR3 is CATIGNTEAFF. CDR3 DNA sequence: TGTGCCACGATCGGGAACACTGAAGCTTTCTTT.

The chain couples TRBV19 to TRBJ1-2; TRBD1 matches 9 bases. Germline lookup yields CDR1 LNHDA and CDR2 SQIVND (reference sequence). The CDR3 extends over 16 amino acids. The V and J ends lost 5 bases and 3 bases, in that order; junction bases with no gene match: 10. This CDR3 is CASSLNRDRAYYGYTF. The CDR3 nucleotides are TGTGCCAGTAGTCTCAACCGGGACAGGGCATACTATGGCTACACCTTC.

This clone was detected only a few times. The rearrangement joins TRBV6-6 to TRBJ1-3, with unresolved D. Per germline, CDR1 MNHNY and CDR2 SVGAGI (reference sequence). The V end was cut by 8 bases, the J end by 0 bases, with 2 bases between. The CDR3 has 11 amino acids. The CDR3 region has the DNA TGTGCCAGCCTCTCTGGAAACACCATATATTTT. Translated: CASLSGNTIYF.

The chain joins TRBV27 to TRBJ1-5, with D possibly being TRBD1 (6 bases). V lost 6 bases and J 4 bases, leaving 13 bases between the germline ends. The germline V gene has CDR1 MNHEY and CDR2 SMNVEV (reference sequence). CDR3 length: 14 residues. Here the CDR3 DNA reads TGTGCCAGCAGCCCTCTAGACAGGAATCAGCCCCAGCATTTT. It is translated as CASSPLDRNQPQHF.

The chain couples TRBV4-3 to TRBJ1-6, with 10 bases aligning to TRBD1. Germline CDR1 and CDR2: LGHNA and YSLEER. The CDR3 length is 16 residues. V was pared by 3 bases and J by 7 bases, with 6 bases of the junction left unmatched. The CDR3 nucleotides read TGCGCCAGCAGCCACGAAGCGACAGGGGGCAATTCACCCCTCCACTTT. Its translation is CASSHEATGGNSPLHF.

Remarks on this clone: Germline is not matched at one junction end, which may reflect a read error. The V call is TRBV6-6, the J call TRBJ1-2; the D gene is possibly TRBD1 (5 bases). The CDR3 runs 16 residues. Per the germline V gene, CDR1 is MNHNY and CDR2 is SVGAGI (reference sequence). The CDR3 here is CASSYLTGPSNCGYTF. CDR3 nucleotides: TGTGCCAGCAGTTACTTAACAGGACCTTCTAACTGTGGCTACACCTTC.

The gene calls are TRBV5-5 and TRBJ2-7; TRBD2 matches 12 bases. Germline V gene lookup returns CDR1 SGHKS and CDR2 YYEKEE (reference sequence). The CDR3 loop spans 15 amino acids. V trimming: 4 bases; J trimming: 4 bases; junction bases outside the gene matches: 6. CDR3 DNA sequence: TGTGCCAGCAGCGAGCGGACTAGCGGGATATACGAGCAGTACTTC. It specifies CASSERTSGIYEQYF.

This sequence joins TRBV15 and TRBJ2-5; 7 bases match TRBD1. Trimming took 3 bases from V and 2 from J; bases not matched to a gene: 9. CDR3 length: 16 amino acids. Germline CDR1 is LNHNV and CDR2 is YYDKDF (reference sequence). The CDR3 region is CATSRVLTGQQETQYF. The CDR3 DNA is TGTGCCACCAGCAGGGTTTTGACGGGACAGCAAGAGACCCAGTACTTC.

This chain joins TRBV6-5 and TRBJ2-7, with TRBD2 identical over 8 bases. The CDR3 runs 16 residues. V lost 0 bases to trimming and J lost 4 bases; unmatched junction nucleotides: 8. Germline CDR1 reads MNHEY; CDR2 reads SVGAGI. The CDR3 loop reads CASSYSFREGRYEQYF. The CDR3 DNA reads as TGTGCCAGCAGTTACTCGTTTCGGGAGGGCCGTTACGAGCAGTACTTC.

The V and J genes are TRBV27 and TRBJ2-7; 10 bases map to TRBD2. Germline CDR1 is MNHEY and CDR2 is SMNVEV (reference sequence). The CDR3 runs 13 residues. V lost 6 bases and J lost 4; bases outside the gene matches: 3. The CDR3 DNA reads TGTGCCAGCAGGGCACTAGCGGGATACGAGCAGTACTTC. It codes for CASRALAGYEQYF.

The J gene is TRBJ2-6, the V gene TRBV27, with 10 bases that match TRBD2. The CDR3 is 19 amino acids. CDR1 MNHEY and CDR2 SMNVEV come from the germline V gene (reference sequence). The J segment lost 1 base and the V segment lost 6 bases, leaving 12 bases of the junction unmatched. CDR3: CASSPTLAGVKSGANVLTF. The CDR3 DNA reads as TGTGCCAGCAGCCCTACCCTAGCGGGAGTAAAATCTGGGGCCAACGTCCTGACTTTC.

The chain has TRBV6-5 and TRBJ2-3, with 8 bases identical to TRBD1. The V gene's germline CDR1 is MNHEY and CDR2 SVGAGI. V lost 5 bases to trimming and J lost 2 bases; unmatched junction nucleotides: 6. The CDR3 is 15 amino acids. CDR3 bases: TGTGCCAGCAGTGTCGACAGGGGCCCCACAGATACGCAGTATTTT. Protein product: CASSVDRGPTDTQYF.

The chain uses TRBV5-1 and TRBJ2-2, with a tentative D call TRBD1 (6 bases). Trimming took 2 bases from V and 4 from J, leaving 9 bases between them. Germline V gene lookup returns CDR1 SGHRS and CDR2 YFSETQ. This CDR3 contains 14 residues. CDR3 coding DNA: TGCGCCAGCAGCTTCGGGACACGCACCGGGGAGCTGTTTTTT. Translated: CASSFGTRTGELFF. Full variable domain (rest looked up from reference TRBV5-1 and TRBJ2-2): KAGVTQTPRYLIKTRGQQVTLSCSPISGHRSVSWYQQTPGQGLQFLFEYFSETQRNKGNFPGRFSGRQFSNSRSEMNVSTLELGDSALYLCASSFGTRTGELFFGEGSRLTVL.

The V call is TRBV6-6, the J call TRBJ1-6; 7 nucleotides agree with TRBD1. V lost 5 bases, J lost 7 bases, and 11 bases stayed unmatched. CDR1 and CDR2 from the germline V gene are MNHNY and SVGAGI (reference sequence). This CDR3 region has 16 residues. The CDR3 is CASSQKDRAGNSPLHF. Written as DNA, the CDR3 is TGTGCCAGCAGTCAGAAAGACAGGGCGGGAAATTCACCCCTCCACTTT.